This is a list of T cell receptor beta chains from one sample in a study of type 1 regulatory T cells. TCRdb reprocessed the reads via MiXCR and lists one record per CDR3 protein. The top ten hold 2% to 2.5% of the sample, which has 80,000 to 100,000 distinct CDR3 sequences, roughly 28% seen once. Sequenced sample: CD4+ T cells, either the whole sample or a sorted fraction (not recorded which). These receptors were obtained from a human donor in good health. The CDR3 runs from the conserved cysteine through the conserved F or W. The D gene is left open where the match is weak. Clone size appears in some rows only: once, few, many, or a class for an expanded clone.

size: NA
D: TRBD1
J: TRBJ2-5
V: TRBV5-1
length: 17
DNA: TGCGCCAGCAGCCCTGGGGTCCAGACAGGGTTCCAAGAGACCCAGAACTTC
CDR3: CASSPGVQTGFQETQNF

size: few
D: NA
J: TRBJ2-5
V: TRBV2
length: 14
DNA: TGTGCCAGCAGACGGGAGCGGGTCCAAGAGACCCAGTACTTC
CDR3: CASRRERVQETQYF

size: few
D: NA
J: TRBJ2-2
V: TRBV10-2
length: 14
DNA: TGCGCCAGCAGCCGAGACTCCGACACCGGGGAGCTGTTTTTT
CDR3: CASSRDSDTGELFF

size: NA
D: NA
J: TRBJ1-1
V: TRBV5-4
length: 15
DNA: TGTGCCAGCAGCTCGCGGAGTTTATTGAACACTGAAGCTTTCTTT
CDR3: CASSSRSLLNTEAFF

size: NA
D: TRBD2
J: TRBJ2-3
V: TRBV19
length: 14
DNA: TGTGCCACAACCGGACTAGGGGGCACAGATACGCAGTATTTT
CDR3: CATTGLGGTDTQYF

size: few
D: TRBD2
J: TRBJ2-1
V: TRBV2
length: 15
DNA: TGTGCCAGCAGTGAGCTAGCGGGAGGTAGAAATGAGCAGTTCTTC
CDR3: CASSELAGGRNEQFF

size: few
D: NA
J: TRBJ2-7
V: TRBV4-2
length: 14
DNA: TGTGCCAGCAGCCTCTGGACGGCCGCCTACGAGCAGTACTTC
CDR3: CASSLWTAAYEQYF

size: NA
D: NA
J: TRBJ1-2
V: TRBV19
length: 14
DNA: TGTGCCAGTAGTATACTGGGGCAAGAATATGGCTACACCTTC
CDR3: CASSILGQEYGYTF

size: NA
D: NA
J: TRBJ2-1
V: TRBV5-1
length: 12
DNA: TGCGCCAGCAGCTTGGAAGACAATGAGCAGTTCTTC
CDR3: CASSLEDNEQFF

size: NA
D: TRBD1
J: TRBJ2-7
V: TRBV28
length: 14
DNA: TGTGCCAGCAATAATGTAGGACAGGCCTACGAGCAGTACTTC
CDR3: CASNNVGQAYEQYF

size: NA
D: NA
J: TRBJ2-3
V: TRBV7-2
length: 14
DNA: TGTGCCAGCCGCTTTTCGGGGACCACAGATACGCAGTATTTT
CDR3: CASRFSGTTDTQYF

size: NA
D: NA
J: TRBJ2-1
V: TRBV20-1
length: 14
DNA: TGCAGTGCTAACGGACAGAGCTCCTACAATGAGCAGTTCTTC
CDR3: CSANGQSSYNEQFF

size: NA
D: NA
J: TRBJ2-2
V: TRBV24-1
length: 16
DNA: TGTGCCACCAGTCAGCCGAGGCCCAGGGGCACCGGGGAGCTGTTTTTT
CDR3: CATSQPRPRGTGELFF

size: NA
D: NA
J: TRBJ2-2
V: TRBV14
length: 13
DNA: TGTGCCAGCAGCCAGAGCATTGGTGGGGAGCTGTTTTTT
CDR3: CASSQSIGGELFF

size: NA
D: TRBD2
J: TRBJ2-1
V: TRBV10-3
length: 14
DNA: TGTGCCATCAGCGATACTAGCGGAGACAATGAGCAGTTCTTC
CDR3: CAISDTSGDNEQFF

size: NA
D: NA
J: TRBJ2-5
V: TRBV20-1
length: 14
DNA: TGCAGTGCTAGCTCTGTCCAGGTTCTTGAGACCCAGTACTTC
CDR3: CSASSVQVLETQYF

size: NA
D: NA
J: TRBJ1-5
V: TRBV28
length: 16
DNA: TGTGCCAGCAGTTTAGCGTCCCACGGATTCAATCAGCCCCAGCATTTT
CDR3: CASSLASHGFNQPQHF

size: NA
D: NA
J: TRBJ1-1
V: TRBV28
length: 11
DNA: TGTGCCACCCAGGGGACGGGTGAAGCTTTCTTT
CDR3: CATQGTGEAFF

size: few
D: NA
J: TRBJ2-4
V: TRBV4-1
length: 14
DNA: TGCGCCAGCAGCTCTACCGGTGTCGGCGGCATTCAGTACTTC
CDR3: CASSSTGVGGIQYF

size: few
D: NA
J: TRBJ2-7
V: TRBV7-2
length: 14
DNA: TGTGCCAGCAGCTTCACAAGCGGGTCCTACGAGCAGTACTTC
CDR3: CASSFTSGSYEQYF

size: few
D: NA
J: TRBJ2-2
V: TRBV5-1
length: 13
DNA: TGCGCCAGCAGCTTGGTGCAGACCGGGGAGCTGTTTTTT
CDR3: CASSLVQTGELFF

size: few
D: NA
J: TRBJ2-5
V: TRBV6-6
length: 15
DNA: TGTGCCAGCAGTTACGGGCAGGGAGGTCGGGAGACCCAGTACTTC
CDR3: CASSYGQGGRETQYF

size: NA
D: TRBD2
J: TRBJ2-5
V: TRBV3-1
length: 16
DNA: TGTGCCAGCAGCCAAGATCCCACTAGCGGGCATCCTAACCAGTACTTC
CDR3: CASSQDPTSGHPNQYF

size: few
D: TRBD2
J: TRBJ2-4
V: TRBV7-2
length: 15
DNA: TGTGCCAGCAGCTTAGCGGCGGGAGTGGAAAACATTCAGTACTTC
CDR3: CASSLAAGVENIQYF

size: NA
D: NA
J: TRBJ2-1
V: TRBV14
length: 24
DNA: TGTGCCAGCGCAACGGCACTCCTTTCCTTCCGGGACAGGAGTTTGCGGGAGGGAAGGAATGAGCAGTTCTTC
CDR3: CASATALLSFRDRSLREGRNEQFF

size: NA
D: NA
J: TRBJ1-1
V: TRBV7-9
length: 14
DNA: TGTACCAGCAGCACGGGACACCCAAACACTGAAGCTTTCTTT
CDR3: CTSSTGHPNTEAFF

size: NA
D: NA
J: TRBJ2-3
V: TRBV20-1
length: 14
DNA: TGCAGTGCCGAGGGACAACTCTCGACGGATACGCAGTATTTT
CDR3: CSAEGQLSTDTQYF

size: few
D: NA
J: TRBJ2-7
V: TRBV7-2
length: 13
DNA: TGTGCCAGCAGACCCGGGACCAACGACGAGCAGTACTTC
CDR3: CASRPGTNDEQYF

size: NA
D: NA
J: TRBJ1-1
V: TRBV11-2
length: 11
DNA: TGTGCCAGCAGCTTAGTTATTGAAGCTTTCTTT
CDR3: CASSLVIEAFF

size: few
D: TRBD2
J: TRBJ2-5
V: TRBV11-2
length: 15
DNA: TGTGCCAGCAGCTTGAGCGGGAGGGAGTTAGAGACCCAGTACTTC
CDR3: CASSLSGRELETQYF

size: NA
D: NA
J: TRBJ2-6
V: TRBV19
length: 14
DNA: TGTGCCAGTAGTAATGAATTGCCACAAAGCGTCCTGACTTTC
CDR3: CASSNELPQSVLTF

size: once
D: NA
J: TRBJ2-2
V: TRBV6-4
length: 15
DNA: TGTGCCAGCAGTCCCAATAGCGTGAACACCGGGGAGCTGTTTTTT
CDR3: CASSPNSVNTGELFF

size: NA
D: NA
J: TRBJ2-7
V: TRBV12-3/TRBV12-4
length: 13
DNA: TGTGCCAGCAGTTTATACAGGGTTTACGAGCAGTACTTC
CDR3: CASSLYRVYEQYF

size: few
D: NA
J: TRBJ1-6
V: TRBV7-2
length: 15
DNA: TGTGCCAGCAGCTTAGGTTTGACGGGAAATTCACCCCTCCACTTT
CDR3: CASSLGLTGNSPLHF

size: NA
D: NA
J: TRBJ2-4
V: TRBV10-2
length: 15
DNA: TGCGCCAGCACGGGTCGGGAGTTAGCCAAAAACATTCAGTACTTC
CDR3: CASTGRELAKNIQYF

size: NA
D: TRBD2
J: TRBJ2-7
V: TRBV18
length: 14
DNA: TGTGCCAGCTCACCTTCCGGGAGAGCGGGGGAGCCGTACTTC
CDR3: CASSPSGRAGEPYF

size: few
D: NA
J: TRBJ1-1
V: TRBV12-3/TRBV12-4
length: 13
DNA: TGTGCCAGCAACGCCGACGGGTACACTGAAGCTTTCTTT
CDR3: CASNADGYTEAFF

size: few
D: NA
J: TRBJ2-7
V: TRBV5-1
length: 14
DNA: TGCGCCAGCAGCTTGGAAGAGTCGCTCGGAGAGCAGTACTTC
CDR3: CASSLEESLGEQYF

size: once
D: NA
J: TRBJ2-2
V: TRBV20-1
length: 15
DNA: TGCAGTGCTAGAGAGGTGGCAGGTTGGGCCGGGGGGCTGTTTTTT
CDR3: CSAREVAGWAGGLFF

size: NA
D: NA
J: TRBJ2-1
V: TRBV5-4
length: 13
DNA: TGTGCCAGCAGCTCCACAGGGCTGCATGAGCAGTTCTTC
CDR3: CASSSTGLHEQFF

size: NA
D: TRBD2
J: TRBJ2-7
V: TRBV7-2
length: 11
DNA: TGTGTCAGCCGTCGGGAGGCTCGGCAGTACTTC
CDR3: CVSRREARQYF

size: few
D: NA
J: TRBJ1-4
V: TRBV7-8
length: 13
DNA: TGTGCCAGCAGCCAGCCAGGAAATGAAAAACTGTTTTTT
CDR3: CASSQPGNEKLFF

size: NA
D: NA
J: TRBJ1-5
V: TRBV19
length: 13
DNA: TGTGCCAGTACCCCCCAGGGCCATCAGCCCCAGCATTTT
CDR3: CASTPQGHQPQHF

size: medium-sized
D: TRBD2
J: TRBJ2-5
V: TRBV20-1
length: 16
DNA: TGCAGTGCTAGAGATCTGACTAGCGGGAATCCAGAGACCCAGTACTTC
CDR3: CSARDLTSGNPETQYF

size: NA
D: NA
J: TRBJ2-7
V: TRBV9
length: 16
DNA: TGTGCCAGCAGCCCCTCTTCGGGACTCCCAGGAGGCGAGCAGTACTTC
CDR3: CASSPSSGLPGGEQYF

size: NA
D: NA
J: TRBJ2-5
V: TRBV18
length: 13
DNA: TGTGCCAGCTCACAAGGAACAGGAGAGACCCAGTACTTC
CDR3: CASSQGTGETQYF

size: NA
D: NA
J: TRBJ2-7
V: TRBV18
length: 14
DNA: TGTGCCAGCTCATCTACAGGGGGGGACTACGAGCAGTACTTC
CDR3: CASSSTGGDYEQYF

size: NA
D: TRBD1
J: TRBJ2-6
V: TRBV20-1
length: 16
DNA: TGCAGTGCCGAGGACAGGGCCCGTGATGGGGCCAACGTCCTGACTTTC
CDR3: CSAEDRARDGANVLTF

size: NA
D: NA
J: TRBJ2-7
V: TRBV2
length: 14
DNA: TGTGCCAGCAGAAGACAAGAGGTTGTGTCCGAGCAGTACTTC
CDR3: CASRRQEVVSEQYF

size: NA
D: TRBD2
J: TRBJ2-6
V: TRBV20-1
length: 18
DNA: TGCAGTGCTAGAGTCGCGCAACTAGCGGGAGCTGGGGCCAACGTCCTGACTTTC
CDR3: CSARVAQLAGAGANVLTF